The 8 T cell receptor beta chains below all came from one sample that was sequenced in a study of blood T cell repertoires in COVID-19. Generated by immunoSEQ multiplex PCR, the TCRdb table keeps only in-frame clones and is missing some. The sample contains 190,000 or so clones, around 78% of which appear only once. Sequences were obtained from peripheral blood. These receptors were taken from a woman older than 75 with active or convalescent COVID-19.

The chain carries TRBV9 and TRBJ1-1; D may be TRBD1 (6 bases). The CDR3 runs 13 residues. V lost 1 base and J 8 bases, leaving 12 bases between the germline ends. Germline V gives CDR1 SGDLS, CDR2 YYNGEE. The CDR3 bases are TGTGCCAGCAGCGTAAGTTCGGGGGGCGAAGCTTTCTTT. It codes for CASSVSSGGEAFF.

The rearrangement joins TRBV5-5 to TRBJ2-5; 9 nucleotides line up with TRBD1. CDR1 and CDR2 (germline): SGHKS, YYEKEE (reference sequence). V lost 3 bases and J lost 5; bases outside the gene matches: 8. This CDR3 has 15 residues. DNA for the CDR3: TGTGCCAGCAGCTCAGGGACAGGGCTGGGGGAGACCCAGTACTTC. Its protein product is CASSSGTGLGETQYF. The full variable domain, rest sourced from reference TRBV5-5 and TRBJ2-5, is DAGVTQSPTHLIKTRGQQVTLRCSPISGHKSVSWYQQVLGQGPQFIFQYYEKEERGRGNFPDRFSARQFPNYSSELNVNALLLGDSALYLCASSSGTGLGETQYFGPGTRLLVL.

The V and J genes are TRBV2 and TRBJ2-2; a possible D gene is TRBD1 (5 bases). V was trimmed by 7 bases and J by 1 base, leaving 7 bases between them. In germline, CDR1 is SNHLY, CDR2 FYNNEI. There are 13 residues in the CDR3. CDR3 in DNA: TGTGCCAGCACAACAGGGAACACCGGGGAGCTGTTTTTT. This sequence encodes CASTTGNTGELFF.

The chain is built from TRBV3-1 (or the pseudogene TRBV3-2) and TRBJ2-7; D is unclear. The V and J ends lost 3 bases and 2 bases respectively, with 5 bases between them. The CDR3 is 12 residues long. Germline lookup yields CDR1 LGHDT and CDR2 YNNKEL (reference sequence). The CDR3 reads CASSQAAYEQYF. For the CDR3, the DNA is TGTGCCAGCAGCCAGGCCGCCTACGAGCAGTACTTC.

The chain recombines TRBV10-1 with TRBJ1-2; 8 bases are a match to TRBD1. The CDR3 runs 18 residues. Germline assignment: CDR1 WNHNN and CDR2 SYGVQD (reference sequence). Losses at the gene ends were 2 bases for V and 4 bases for J; bases not matched to a gene: 15. CDR3 bases: TGCGCCAGCAGTGAGAGGAGGGAGACAGGGGTGTTATGCTATGGCTACACCTTC. Protein sequence: CASSERRETGVLCYGYTF.

The chain carries TRBV11-2 and TRBJ2-7; the match to TRBD1 covers 9 bases. The CDR3 length is 14 residues. The germline gives CDR1 SGHAT, CDR2 FQNNGV. Losses at the gene ends were 2 bases for V and 5 bases for J; bases not matched to a gene: 4. In nucleotides, the CDR3 is TGTGCCAGCAGCTTATGGGACAGGGACAACGAGCAGTACTTC. Residues: CASSLWDRDNEQYF.

The gene calls are TRBV10-3 and TRBJ2-3; 15 bases agree with TRBD2. CDR1 is ENHRY, CDR2 SYGVKD, per germline. V dropped 4 bases and J dropped 4; count of bases not matched to a gene: 12. The CDR3 contains 19 residues. The CDR3 bases are TGTGCCATCAGTGGTCGGACTAGCGGGGGGGCCTCTGAGTCAGATACGCAGTATTTT. Amino acid sequence: CAISGRTSGGASESDTQYF.

This clone was seen a single time. The gene calls are TRBV5-1 and TRBJ2-7, with D possibly being TRBD2 (5 bases). In germline, CDR1 is SGHRS, CDR2 YFSETQ. The CDR3 contains 14 residues. The V and J ends lost 4 bases and 6 bases respectively, with 17 bases between them. The CDR3 coding sequence is TGCGCCAGCAGCCTGGCCCGAGGAGGTCTCGAGCAGTACTTC. Translation: CASSLARGGLEQYF.